The sequence of this T cell receptor (beta chain) was determined in a study of blood T cell repertoires in COVID-19. Study as a whole: PBMCs, B-cell-depleted T cells, or T cells were the source of the cDNA or gDNA that made up the material.

Under the authors' procedure: Reference gene primer amplification gave nucleated cell count estimates. The repertoire was sequenced with immunoSEQ multiplex PCR; TCRdb's copy has only in-frame clones and lacks some. That table supplies the V and J calls and clone size; D and trimming were determined from the DNA. The sample records fewer than 250,000 clones, 65% to 85% being singletons. There are 14 residues in the CDR3. Between the trimmed V and J ends, which lost 4 bases and 4 bases, there was a span of 13 bases. Germline loops: CDR1 LNHDA, CDR2 SQIVND (reference sequence). V gene TRBV19 combines with J gene TRBJ1-1; D remains ambiguous. The sequenced material came from peripheral blood. The receptor's source is a man in his fifties or sixties with active or convalescent COVID-19. This chain's CDR3 is CASSRKGGSTEAFF. For the CDR3, the DNA is TGTGCCAGTAGTAGGAAGGGTGGGAGCACTGAAGCTTTCTTT.